This entry describes one T cell receptor (beta chain). Its antigen is currently unknown. Trimming cost V 0 bases and J 7 bases; bases outside gene matches: 6. This CDR3 is built from 14 residues. The germline V gene encodes CDR1 SQVTM and CDR2 ANQGSEA. Out of around 10 ml of fresh peripheral blood came the PBMCs. It was RNA transcripts that yielded the amplified TCR beta CDR3 regions. The HTBI primer set was used in a first-round RT-PCR of the TCR CDR3. Using its own MiXCR run on the multiplex PCR reads, TCRdb lists one record per CDR3 protein. The table lists more than 75,000 distinct CDR3 sequences, roughly half of them singletons. This record comes from a study of T cells in Graves' hyperthyroidism and ophthalmopathy. Study-wide findings and caveats: Blood also held most thyroid clonotypes expanded beyond 0.001.

The chain carries TRBV29-1 and TRBJ1-2; TRBD1 matches 9 bases. Sequenced sample: blood. The TCR originated in a woman between 35 and 50 years old with Graves' hyperthyroidism. CDR3 coding DNA: TGCAGCGTTGAAGAGGGGACAGGGTTTTCTGGCTACACCTTC. Amino acids: CSVEEGTGFSGYTF.